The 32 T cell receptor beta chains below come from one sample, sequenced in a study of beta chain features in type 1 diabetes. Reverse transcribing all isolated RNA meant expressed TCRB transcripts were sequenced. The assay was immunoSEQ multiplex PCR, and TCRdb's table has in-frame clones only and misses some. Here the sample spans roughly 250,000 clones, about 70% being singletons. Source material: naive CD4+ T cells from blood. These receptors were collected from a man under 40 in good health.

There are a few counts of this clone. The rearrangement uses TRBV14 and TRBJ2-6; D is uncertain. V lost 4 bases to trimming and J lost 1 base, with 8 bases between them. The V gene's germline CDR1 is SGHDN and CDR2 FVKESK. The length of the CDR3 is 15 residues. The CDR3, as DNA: TGTGCCAGCAGCCTCGTATTATCTGGGGCCAACGTCCTGACTTTC. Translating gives CASSLVLSGANVLTF.

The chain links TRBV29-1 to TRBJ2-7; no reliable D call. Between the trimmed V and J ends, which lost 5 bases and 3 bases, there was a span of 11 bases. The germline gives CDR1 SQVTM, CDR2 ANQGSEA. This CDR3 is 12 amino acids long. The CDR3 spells CSVNDGHYEQYF. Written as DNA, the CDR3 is TGCAGCGTTAATGACGGCCACTACGAGCAGTACTTC.

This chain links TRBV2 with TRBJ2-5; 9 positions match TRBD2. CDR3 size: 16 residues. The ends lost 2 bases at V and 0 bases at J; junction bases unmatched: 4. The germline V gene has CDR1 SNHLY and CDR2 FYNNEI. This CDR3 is CASSEITSGYQETQYF. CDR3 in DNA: TGTGCCAGCAGTGAAATAACTAGCGGGTACCAAGAGACCCAGTACTTC.

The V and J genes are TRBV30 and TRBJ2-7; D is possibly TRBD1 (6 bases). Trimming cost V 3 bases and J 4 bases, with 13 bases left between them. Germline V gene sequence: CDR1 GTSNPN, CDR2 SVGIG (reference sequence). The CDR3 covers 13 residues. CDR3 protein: CAWRATGPYEQYF. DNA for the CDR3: TGTGCCTGGAGAGCAACAGGGCCTTACGAGCAGTACTTC.

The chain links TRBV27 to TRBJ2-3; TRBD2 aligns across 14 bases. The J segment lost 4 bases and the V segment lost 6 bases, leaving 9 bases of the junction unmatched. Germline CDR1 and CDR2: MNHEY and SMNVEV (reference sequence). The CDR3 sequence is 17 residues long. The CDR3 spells CASSRSVGLAGADTQYF. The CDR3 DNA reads TGTGCCAGCAGCCGCTCGGTGGGACTAGCGGGAGCAGATACGCAGTATTTT.

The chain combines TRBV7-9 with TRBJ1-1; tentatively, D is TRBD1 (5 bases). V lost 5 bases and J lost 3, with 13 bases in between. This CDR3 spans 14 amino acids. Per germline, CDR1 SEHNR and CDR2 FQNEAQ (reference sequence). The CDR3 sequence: CASSPRVGDTEAFF. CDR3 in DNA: TGTGCCAGCAGCCCCAGGGTGGGAGACACTGAAGCTTTCTTT.

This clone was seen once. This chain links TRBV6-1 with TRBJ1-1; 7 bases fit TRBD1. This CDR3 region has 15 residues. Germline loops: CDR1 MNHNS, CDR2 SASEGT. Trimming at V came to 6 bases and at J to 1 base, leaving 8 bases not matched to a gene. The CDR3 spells CASRPTKGANTEAFF. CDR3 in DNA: TGTGCCAGCAGACCAACCAAGGGGGCGAACACTGAAGCTTTCTTT.

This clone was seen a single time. CDR3 sequence: CSVESPLAGGTSSYNEQFF. Here the CDR3 DNA reads TGCAGCGTTGAATCCCCTCTAGCGGGAGGGACAAGCTCCTACAATGAGCAGTTCTTC. V gene TRBV29-1 combines with J gene TRBJ2-1; 12 nucleotides line up with TRBD2. Germline V gene sequence: CDR1 SQVTM, CDR2 ANQGSEA. The CDR3 contains 19 residues. With V trimmed by 2 bases and J by 0 bases, 11 bases remained unmatched.

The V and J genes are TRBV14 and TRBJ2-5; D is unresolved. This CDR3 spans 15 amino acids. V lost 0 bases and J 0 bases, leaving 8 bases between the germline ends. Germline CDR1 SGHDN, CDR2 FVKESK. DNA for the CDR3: TGTGCCAGCAGCCAAGATGGACCGTACCAAGAGACCCAGTACTTC. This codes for CASSQDGPYQETQYF.

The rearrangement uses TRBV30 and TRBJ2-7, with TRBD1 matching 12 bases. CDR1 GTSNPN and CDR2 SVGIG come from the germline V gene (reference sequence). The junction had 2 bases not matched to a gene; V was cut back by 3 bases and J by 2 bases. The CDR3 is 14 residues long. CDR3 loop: CAWRRDRGPYEQYF. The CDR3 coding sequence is TGTGCCTGGAGACGGGACAGGGGGCCCTACGAGCAGTACTTC.

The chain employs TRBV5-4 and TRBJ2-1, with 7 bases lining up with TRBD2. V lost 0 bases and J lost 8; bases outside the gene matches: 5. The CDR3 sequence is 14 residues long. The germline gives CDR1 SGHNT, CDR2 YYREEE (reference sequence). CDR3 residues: CASSLGLAVHEQFF. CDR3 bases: TGTGCCAGCAGCTTGGGACTAGCTGTCCATGAGCAGTTCTTC.

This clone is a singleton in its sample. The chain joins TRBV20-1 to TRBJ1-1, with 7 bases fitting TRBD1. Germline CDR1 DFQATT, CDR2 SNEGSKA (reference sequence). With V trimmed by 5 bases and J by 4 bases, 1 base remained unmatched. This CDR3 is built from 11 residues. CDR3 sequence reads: CSAQGGTEAFF. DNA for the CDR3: TGCAGTGCTCAGGGGGGCACTGAAGCTTTCTTT.

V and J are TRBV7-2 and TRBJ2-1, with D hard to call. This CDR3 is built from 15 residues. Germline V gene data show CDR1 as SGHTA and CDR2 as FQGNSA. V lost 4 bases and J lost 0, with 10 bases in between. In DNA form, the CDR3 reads TGTGCCAGCAGCTACGACTGGAGCTCCTACAATGAGCAGTTCTTC. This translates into CASSYDWSSYNEQFF.

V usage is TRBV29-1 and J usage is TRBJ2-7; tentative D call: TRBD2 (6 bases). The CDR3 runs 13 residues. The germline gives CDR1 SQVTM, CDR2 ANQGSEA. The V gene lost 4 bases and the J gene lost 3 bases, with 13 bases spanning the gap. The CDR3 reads CSVGRDWDYEQYF. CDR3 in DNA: TGCAGCGTTGGGAGGGATTGGGACTACGAGCAGTACTTC.

The CDR3 nucleotides are TGCAGTGCTAGCAGGGAAAATGGCTACACCTTC. Translating it yields CSASRENGYTF. The V call is TRBV20-1, the J call TRBJ1-2; tentative D call: TRBD1 (5 bases). The V and J ends lost 3 bases and 6 bases respectively, with 8 bases between them. CDR1 is DFQATT and CDR2 is SNEGSKA in the germline V gene (reference sequence). The CDR3 loop spans 11 amino acids.

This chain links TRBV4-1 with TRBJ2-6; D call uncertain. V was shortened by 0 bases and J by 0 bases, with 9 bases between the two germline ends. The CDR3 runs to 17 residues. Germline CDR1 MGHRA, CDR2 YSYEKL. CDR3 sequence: CASSQENSRSGANVLTF. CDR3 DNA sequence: TGCGCCAGCAGCCAAGAGAACAGTCGCTCTGGGGCCAACGTCCTGACTTTC.

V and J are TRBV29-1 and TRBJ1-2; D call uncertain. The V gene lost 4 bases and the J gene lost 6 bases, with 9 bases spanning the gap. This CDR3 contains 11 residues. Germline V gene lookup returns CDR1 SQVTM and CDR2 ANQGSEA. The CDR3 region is CSVGPEDGYTF. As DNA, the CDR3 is TGCAGCGTTGGGCCAGAAGATGGCTACACCTTC.

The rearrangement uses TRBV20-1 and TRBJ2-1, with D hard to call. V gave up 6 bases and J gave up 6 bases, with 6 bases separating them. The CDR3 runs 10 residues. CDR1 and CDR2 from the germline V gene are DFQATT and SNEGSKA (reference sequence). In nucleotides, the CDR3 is TGCAGTGCACAAGTCAATGAGCAGTTCTTC. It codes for CSAQVNEQFF.

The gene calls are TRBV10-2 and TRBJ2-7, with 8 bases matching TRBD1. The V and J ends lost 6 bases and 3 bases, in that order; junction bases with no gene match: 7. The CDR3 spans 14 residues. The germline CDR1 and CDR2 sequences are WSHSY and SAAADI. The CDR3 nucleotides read TGCGCCAGCAGACGCGGACAGGGTAGCTACGAGCAGTACTTC. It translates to CASRRGQGSYEQYF.

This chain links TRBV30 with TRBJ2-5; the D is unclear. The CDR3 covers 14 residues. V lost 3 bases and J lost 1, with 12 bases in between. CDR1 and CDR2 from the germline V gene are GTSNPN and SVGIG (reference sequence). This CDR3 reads CAWSPGRPQETQYF. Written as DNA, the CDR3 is TGTGCCTGGAGCCCCGGACGCCCCCAAGAGACCCAGTACTTC.

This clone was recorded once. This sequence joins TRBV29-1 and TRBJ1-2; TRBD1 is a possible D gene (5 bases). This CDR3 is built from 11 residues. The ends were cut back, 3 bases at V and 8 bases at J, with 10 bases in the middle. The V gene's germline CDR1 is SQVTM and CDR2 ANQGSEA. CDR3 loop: CSVDPGRGYTF. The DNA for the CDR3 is TGCAGCGTTGACCCAGGGCGCGGCTACACCTTC.

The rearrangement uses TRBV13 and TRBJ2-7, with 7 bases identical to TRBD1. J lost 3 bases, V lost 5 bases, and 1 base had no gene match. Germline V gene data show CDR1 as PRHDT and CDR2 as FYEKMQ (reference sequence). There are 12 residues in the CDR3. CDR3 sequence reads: CASSRDSYEQYF. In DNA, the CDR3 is TGTGCCAGCAGCCGGGACAGCTACGAGCAGTACTTC.

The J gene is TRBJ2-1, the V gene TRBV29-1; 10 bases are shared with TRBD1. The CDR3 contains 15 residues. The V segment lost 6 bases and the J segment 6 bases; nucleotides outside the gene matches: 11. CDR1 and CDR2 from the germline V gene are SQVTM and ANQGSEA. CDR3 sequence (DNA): TGCAGCGTCGTATCGGGACAGGGGAAGGCCAATGAGCAGTTCTTC. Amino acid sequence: CSVVSGQGKANEQFF.

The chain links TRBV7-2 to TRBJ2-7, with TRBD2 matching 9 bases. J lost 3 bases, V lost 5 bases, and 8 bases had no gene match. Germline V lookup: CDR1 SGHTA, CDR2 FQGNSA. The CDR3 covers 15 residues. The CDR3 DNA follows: TGTGCCAGCAGCACGATAGCGGGAGAAGACTACGAGCAGTACTTC. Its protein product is CASSTIAGEDYEQYF.

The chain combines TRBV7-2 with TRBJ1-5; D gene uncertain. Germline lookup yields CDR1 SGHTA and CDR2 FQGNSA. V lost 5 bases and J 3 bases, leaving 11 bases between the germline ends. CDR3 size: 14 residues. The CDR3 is CASSPNQVNQPQHF. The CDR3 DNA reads TGTGCCAGCAGCCCGAATCAGGTCAATCAGCCCCAGCATTTT.

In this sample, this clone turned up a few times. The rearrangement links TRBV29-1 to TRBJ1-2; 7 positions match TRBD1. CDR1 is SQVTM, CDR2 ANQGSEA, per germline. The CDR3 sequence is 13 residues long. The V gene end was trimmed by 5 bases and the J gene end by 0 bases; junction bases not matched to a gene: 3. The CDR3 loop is CSVWDRTNYGYTF. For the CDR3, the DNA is TGCAGCGTTTGGGACAGAACTAACTATGGCTACACCTTC.

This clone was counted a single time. CDR3 nucleotide sequence: TGTGCCAGCAGCTTATTAGGACTAGCGGGTAGCACAGATACGCAGTATTTT. It codes for CASSLLGLAGSTDTQYF. The rearrangement links TRBV7-2 to TRBJ2-3, with TRBD2 matching over 11 bases. Germline V CDR1 and CDR2: SGHTA, FQGNSA. The CDR3 runs 17 residues. Trimming at V came to 2 bases and at J to 0 bases, leaving 4 bases not matched to a gene.

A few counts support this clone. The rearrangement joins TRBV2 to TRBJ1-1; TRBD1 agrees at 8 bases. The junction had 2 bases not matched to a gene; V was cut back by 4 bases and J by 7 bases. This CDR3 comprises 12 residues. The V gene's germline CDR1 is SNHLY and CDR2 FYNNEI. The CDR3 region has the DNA TGTGCCAGCAGTGGGACAGGGATTGAAGCTTTCTTT. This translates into CASSGTGIEAFF.

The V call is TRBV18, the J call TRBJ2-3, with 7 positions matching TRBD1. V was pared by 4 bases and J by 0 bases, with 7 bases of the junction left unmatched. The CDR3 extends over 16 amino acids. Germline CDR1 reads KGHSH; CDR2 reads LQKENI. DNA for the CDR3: TGTGCCAGCTCACAGATACCGGGACAGAGCACAGATACGCAGTATTTT. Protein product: CASSQIPGQSTDTQYF.

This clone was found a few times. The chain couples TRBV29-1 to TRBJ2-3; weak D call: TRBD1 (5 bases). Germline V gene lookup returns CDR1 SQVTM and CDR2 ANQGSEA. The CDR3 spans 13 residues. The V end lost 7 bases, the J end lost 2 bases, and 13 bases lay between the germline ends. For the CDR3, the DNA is TGCAGCGCATCAGGGCGTCCCACAGATACGCAGTATTTT. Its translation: CSASGRPTDTQYF.

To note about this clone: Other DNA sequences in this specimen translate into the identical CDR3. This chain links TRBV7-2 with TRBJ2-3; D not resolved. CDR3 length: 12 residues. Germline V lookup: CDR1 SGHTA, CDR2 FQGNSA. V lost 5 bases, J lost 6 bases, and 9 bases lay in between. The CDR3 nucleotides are TGTGCCAGCAGCCCTCTCCGGGATACGCAGTATTTT. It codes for CASSPLRDTQYF.

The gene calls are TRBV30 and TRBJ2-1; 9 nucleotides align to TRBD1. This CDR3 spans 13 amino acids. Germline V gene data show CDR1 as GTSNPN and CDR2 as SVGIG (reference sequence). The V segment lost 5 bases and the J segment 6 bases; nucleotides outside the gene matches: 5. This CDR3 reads CAWAGTGTNEQFF. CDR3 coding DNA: TGTGCCTGGGCCGGGACAGGGACCAATGAGCAGTTCTTC. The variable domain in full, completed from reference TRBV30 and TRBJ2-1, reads SQTIHQWPATLVQPVGSPLSLECTVEGTSNPNLYWYRQAAGRGLQLLFYSVGIGQISSEVPQNLSASRPQDRQFILSSKKLLLSDSGFYLCAWAGTGTNEQFFGPGTRLTVL.